This TCR beta chain was found in a study of technical replicates of blood from a handful of donors. V was pared by 1 base and J by 2 bases, with 14 bases between. CDR3 length equals 17 residues. CDR1 is KGHSH and CDR2 is LQKENI in the germline V gene. Some clones are missing from TCRdb's copy, which holds only in-frame ones; the method was immunoSEQ multiplex PCR. This sample has more than 65,000 clones, with around 95% found just once. The sample comprised T cells isolated from PBMCs. The V call is TRBV18, the J call TRBJ1-4, with D perhaps TRBD1 (5 bases). This clonotype was sampled from a human donor in good health. CDR3 in amino acids: CASSPLPSGATNEKLFF. CDR3 bases: TGTGCCAGCTCACCACTTCCAAGCGGGGCCACTAATGAAAAACTGTTTTTT. Combining the CDR3 with reference TRBV18 and TRBJ1-4 gives the whole variable domain NAGVMQNPRHLVRRRGQEARLRCSPMKGHSHVYWYRQLPEEGLKFMVYLQKENIIDESGMPKERFSAEFPKEGPSILRIQQVVRGDSAAYFCASSPLPSGATNEKLFFGSGTQLSVL.